A selection of T cell receptor beta chains follows, all from one sample in a study of blood T cell repertoires in COVID-19. Sequencing used immunoSEQ multiplex PCR; TCRdb keeps in-frame clones, though not all of them. The sample carries more than 350,000 clones, more than 70% recorded once. The sequenced sample consisted of peripheral blood. These receptors all stem from a woman younger than 45 with COVID-19, enrolled during active disease. Each CDR3 is given with its conserved first and last residue.

TRBJ2-2,TRBV4-2,21,CASSQDWIAGLAGAATGELFF
TRBJ1-2,TRBV2,14,CASSEATGMGGYTF
TRBJ2-7,TRBV11-1,13,CASSLEPSREQYF
TRBJ2-3,TRBV15,16,CATLIGGGSNSDTQYF
TRBJ1-4,TRBV24-1,14,CATKSNRGGEKLFF
TRBJ2-5,TRBV5-1,14,CASSLGRGQETQYF
TRBJ2-1,TRBV7-9,15,CASSLAQGTYNEQFF
TRBJ1-2,TRBV5-1,16,CASCLIQGCPYYGYTF
TRBJ2-3,TRBV4-1,14,CASSQGPLADTQYF
TRBJ2-5,TRBV14,13,CASSQVIQETQYF
TRBJ1-2,TRBV7-2,18,CASSLVYRTDATNYGYTF